This T cell receptor beta chain derives from a study of T cell clones after liver transplantation. On the study more broadly: Until 12-24 months post-transplant, subjects got standard immunosuppression and no induction.

General study findings and limits: Post-transplant time points were not standardized, so conclusions are preliminary.

Concerning this clone itself: Its antigen is not identified.

Produced via immunoSEQ multiplex PCR; TCRdb's table is partial and in-frame only. The sample carries 50,000 to 60,000 clones, 60% to 80% recorded once. The sequencing used CD4+ T cells from blood, collected at the 22-month timepoint. This receptor was obtained from a human patient who received a liver transplant. The graft donor may be the source of some T cells.

As DNA, the CDR3 is TGTGCCAGTAGTATGGGGTTACCCTACGAGCAGTACTTC. Its protein product is CASSMGLPYEQYF. V gene TRBV19 combines with J gene TRBJ2-7; D gene uncertain. Per germline, CDR1 LNHDA and CDR2 SQIVND (reference sequence). V was pared by 3 bases and J by 2 bases, with 8 bases between. This CDR3 has 13 amino acids.